The T cell receptor beta chain under discussion was sequenced for a study of T cell changes during pregnancy in multiple sclerosis. Libraries were prepared by immunoSEQ multiplex PCR; TCRdb keeps only in-frame clonotypes and omits some of them. The sample holds tens of thousands of clones, roughly 91% seen once. Trimming took 3 bases from V and 14 from J, leaving 18 bases between them. Germline V CDR1 and CDR2: SGHDN, FVKESK. The CDR3 runs 13 residues. The chain couples TRBV14 to TRBJ2-3; weak D call: TRBD2 (5 bases). The TCR originated in a female donor with multiple sclerosis, enrolled in a pregnancy study. The sample was CD4+ T cells from peripheral blood mononuclear cells, taken in the third trimester of pregnancy. CDR3 region: CASSQDFGRPWYF. The CDR3 bases are TGTGCCAGCAGCCAGGACTTTGGGCGTCCATGGTATTTT.